The sequence of this TCR beta chain was determined in a study of glioma-infiltrating T cells. General study results and limits: Only very few CDR3 sequences appeared in both tissue and blood. Tissue-blood divergence was below expectation in non-neoplastic patients, above in gliomas.

TCR alpha and beta CDR3 regions were amplified from RNA using iRepertoire nested multiplex PCR. Input was 100-400 ng of tissue mRNA or PBMC total RNA. TCRdb called the multiplex PCR reads again in MiXCR, with one record for every CDR3 protein. The sample has 100,000 to 150,000 distinct CDR3 sequences, around 25% seen once. Points on this clonotype: The antigen is not known. Relative to the germline gene, one junction end is altered; a read error may explain this.

Germline lookup yields CDR1 MDHEN and CDR2 SYDVKM. This CDR3 comprises 15 residues. The chain uses TRBV28 and TRBJ1-4; D unclear. The sequence came from a human donor with low-grade glioma or glioblastoma, undergoing nonglioma brain surgery, or in good health (not recorded which). Sequencing input: glioma tissue, nonneoplastic brain tissue, or PBMCs (not recorded which). CDR3 DNA sequence: TGTGCCAGGAGCGTCCCCCGTGCAACTAATGAAAAACTGTCTTTT. Its translation: CARSVPRATNEKLSF. Together with reference TRBV28 and TRBJ1-4, the CDR3 gives the full variable domain: DVKVTQSSRYLVKRTGEKVFLECVQDMDHENMFWYRQDPGLGLRLIYFSYDVKMKEKGDIPEGYSVSREKKERFSLILESASTNQTSMYLCARSVPRATNEKLSFGSGTQLSVL.